The T cell receptor (beta chain) described here comes from a study of shared clonotypes between healthy human individuals. Division of CD4+ cells produced a CD45RA+ naive subset and a CD45RA-negative memory subset. General observations from the study: Clonotype sharing among donors was thought likely to change with sequencing depth. Sorted-subset samples were not fully sequenced, rarefaction indicated.

Deep-level running was used for the assay. Generated by immunoSEQ multiplex PCR, the TCRdb table keeps only in-frame clones and is missing some. The table records around 700,000 clones, about two thirds of them present only once. V was pared by 3 bases and J by 3 bases, with 11 bases between. Germline CDR1 reads SGHRS; CDR2 reads YFSETQ. The CDR3 is 14 amino acids. Ten or more counts support this clone. Its antigen is currently unknown. The sample contains more than one DNA sequence encoding this CDR3. The sequence came from a woman in her 30s in good health. The sample consisted of memory CD4+ T cells sorted from blood. The subset: CD45RA-negative fraction. The chain recombines TRBV5-1 with TRBJ2-3; D may be TRBD2 (6 bases). CDR3 region: CASSYGTLTDTQYF. The CDR3 DNA reads as TGCGCCAGCAGCTATGGGACTTTGACAGATACGCAGTATTTT. Filled out from reference TRBV5-1 and TRBJ2-3, the complete variable domain reads KAGVTQTPRYLIKTRGQQVTLSCSPISGHRSVSWYQQTPGQGLQFLFEYFSETQRNKGNFPGRFSGRQFSNSRSEMNVSTLELGDSALYLCASSYGTLTDTQYFGPGTRLTVL.